The 6 T cell receptor beta chains presented below share a single source sample, sequenced in a study of shared clonotypes between healthy human individuals (dated by TCRdb to 2018 to 2021). Receptor libraries were prepared by the immunoSEQ multiplex PCR assay. Here the immuneACCESS table is served through TCRdb, limited to in-frame sequences with V and J called. Missing clones are a known gap in these copies; in checked studies unresolved V genes cover under half, and the rest lacks a known reason. Present in this sample are over a million clones, approximately 76% of which were seen just once. Together, the top ten hold around 1.5% of the sample. The specimen sequenced was memory CD4+ T cells sorted from blood. What the cell subset or site label conveys for this sample: CD45RA-negative fraction. All receptors come from a man aged 18 to 29 in good health.

J is TRBJ2-1 and V is TRBV2, with a weak D call TRBD1 (6 bases). Germline loops: CDR1 SNHLY, CDR2 FYNNEI. Deletions cut 6 bases from V and 10 bases from J, with 16 bases between. CDR3 length equals 13 residues. The CDR3 loop is CASRLQGLGEQFF. DNA of the CDR3: TGTGCCAGCAGGTTGCAGGGGTTGGGGGAGCAGTTCTTC. Complete variable domain (other parts from reference TRBV2 and TRBJ2-1): EPEVTQTPSHQVTQMGQEVILRCVPISNHLYFYWYRQILGQKVEFLVSFYNNEISEKSEIFDDQFSVERPDGSNFTLKIRSTKLEDSAMYFCASRLQGLGEQFFGPGTRLTVL.

J is TRBJ1-5 and V is TRBV11-2, with D possibly matching TRBD1 (5 bases). Germline loops: CDR1 SGHAT, CDR2 FQNNGV. The CDR3 runs to 16 residues. V was clipped by 2 bases and J by 3 bases, with 14 bases between them. CDR3 sequence: CASSLTPGTANQPQHF. CDR3 sequence (DNA): TGTGCCAGCAGCTTAACCCCAGGGACCGCCAATCAGCCCCAGCATTTT.

The rearrangement links TRBV6-5 to TRBJ2-7, with 7 bases lining up with TRBD2. V trimming: 8 bases; J trimming: 0 bases; junction bases outside the gene matches: 7. Germline CDR1 is MNHEY and CDR2 is SVGAGI. The CDR3 covers 14 residues. Here the CDR3 DNA reads TGTGCCAGCGGACGGGAGGCAACCTCCTACGAGCAGTACTTC. This translates into CASGREATSYEQYF.

The chain links TRBV19 to TRBJ1-2; no clear D gene. This CDR3 contains 13 residues. Per germline, CDR1 LNHDA and CDR2 SQIVND (reference sequence). The ends were cut back, 3 bases at V and 4 bases at J, with 9 bases in the middle. CDR3 region: CASSMGRIYGYTF. DNA for the CDR3: TGTGCCAGTAGTATGGGTCGGATCTATGGCTACACCTTC.

The V gene is TRBV19, the J gene TRBJ1-2; D ambiguous. Looked up from germline, CDR1 is LNHDA and CDR2 is SQIVND (reference sequence). This CDR3 has 17 amino acids. Trimming took off 1 base at V and 0 bases at J, with 15 bases between the two ends. CDR3 nucleotide sequence: TGTGCCAGTAGTATAGGGCCCCCGACTGGGGCTAACTATGGCTACACCTTC. Translating it yields CASSIGPPTGANYGYTF. Full variable domain (rest looked up from reference TRBV19 and TRBJ1-2): DGGITQSPKYLFRKEGQNVTLSCEQNLNHDAMYWYRQDPGQGLRLIYYSQIVNDFQKGDIAEGYSVSREKKESFPLTVTSAQKNPTAFYLCASSIGPPTGANYGYTFGSGTRLTVV.

CDR3 loop: CASSASSWGSNQPQHF. CDR3 sequence (DNA): TGTGCCAGCAGTGCCTCATCTTGGGGAAGCAATCAGCCCCAGCATTTT. The V gene is TRBV6-1, the J gene TRBJ1-5, with D uncertain. V lost 4 bases and J lost 1, with 14 bases in between. Germline lookup yields CDR1 MNHNS and CDR2 SASEGT. This CDR3 spans 16 amino acids.